The rows below give T cell receptor beta chains drawn from one sample of a study of blood T cell repertoires in COVID-19. Assay: immunoSEQ multiplex PCR; the TCRdb copy retains only in-frame clones and omits some. The sample has 95,000 to 150,000 clones, 60% to 80% seen once. Source material: peripheral blood. These receptor sequences come from a man at least 80 years old with COVID-19, enrolled during active disease. CDR3s include the opening cysteine and the closing phenylalanine or tryptophan. Fields, in order: V gene, D gene, clone size, J gene, CDR3 protein, CDR3 DNA. D genes are given only for firm matches. Clone size, where shown, is once, few, many, or a class for clones that have expanded.

TRBV29-1	TRBD2	.	TRBJ2-3	CSVTRSGRATDTQYF	TGCAGCGTAACGCGTAGCGGGAGGGCGACAGATACGCAGTATTTT
TRBV25-1	TRBD1	.	TRBJ1-5	CASSGTGDGQPQHF	TGTGCCAGCAGTGGGACAGGGGACGGTCAGCCCCAGCATTTT
TRBV6-6	TRBD2	.	TRBJ2-3	CASSLLAGSTDTQYF	TGTGCCAGCAGCCTTCTAGCGGGAAGCACAGATACGCAGTATTTT
TRBV10-2	.	few	TRBJ1-1	CASSDSRAGLAFF	TGCGCCAGCAGTGACTCCAGGGCGGGGTTAGCTTTCTTT
TRBV11-1	.	once	TRBJ1-4	CASSDTGFSNEKLFF	TGTGCCAGCAGCGACACAGGGTTTTCTAATGAAAAACTGTTTTTT
TRBV5-1	TRBD1	.	TRBJ2-5	CASRRLDRGQETQYF	TGCGCCAGCAGGCGTTTGGACAGGGGCCAAGAGACCCAGTACTTC
TRBV24-1	TRBD1	.	TRBJ2-5	CATSETGETGPETQYF	TGTGCCACCAGTGAAACAGGGGAGACGGGCCCAGAGACCCAGTACTTC
TRBV3-1/TRBV3-2	.	.	TRBJ2-1	CASSPGDYYNEQFF	TGTGCCAGCAGCCCAGGGGATTACTACAATGAGCAGTTCTTC
TRBV6-4	.	.	TRBJ1-1	CASTPPPGNTEAFF	TGTGCCAGCACCCCCCCACCGGGGAACACTGAAGCTTTCTTT
TRBV19	TRBD1	.	TRBJ2-7	CASSTSGGKTYEQYF	TGTGCCAGTAGTACCTCAGGGGGCAAAACCTACGAGCAGTACTTC
TRBV13	.	few	TRBJ1-5	CASSLGPGGGVGQPQHF	TGTGCCAGCAGCTTAGGACCAGGAGGCGGGGTGGGTCAGCCCCAGCATTTT
TRBV5-5	TRBD1	.	TRBJ1-3	CASSLPGGAGGNTIYF	TGTGCCAGCAGCTTGCCAGGGGGCGCGGGAGGAAACACCATATATTTT
TRBV5-1	TRBD2	.	TRBJ2-1	CASSLVTSGYNEQFF	TGCGCCAGCAGCTTGGTAACTAGCGGATACAATGAGCAGTTCTTC
TRBV11-2	TRBD2	.	TRBJ2-1	CASSFPTSGIDDEQFF	TGTGCCAGCAGCTTCCCCACTAGCGGGATAGACGATGAGCAGTTCTTC
TRBV28	TRBD2	.	TRBJ2-2	CASSPLAGVPTGELFF	TGTGCCAGCAGTCCCCTAGCGGGCGTACCAACCGGGGAGCTGTTTTTT
TRBV2	.	.	TRBJ1-5	CASSEKVRQPQHF	TGTGCCAGCAGTGAAAAAGTGCGGCAGCCCCAGCATTTT
TRBV7-3	TRBD2	.	TRBJ2-1	CASRFKAGGKNEQFF	TGTGCCAGCAGGTTCAAGGCGGGAGGGAAGAATGAGCAGTTCTTC
TRBV7-9	.	.	TRBJ2-7	CASSLGGRGGYEQYF	TGTGCCAGCAGCTTAGGTGGGCGGGGAGGCTACGAGCAGTACTTC
TRBV6-5	.	.	TRBJ1-1	CASRGDTEAFF	TGTGCCAGCAGAGGGGACACTGAAGCTTTCTTT
TRBV5-1	TRBD1	few	TRBJ1-1	CASSLVDRGSNTEAFF	TGCGCCAGCAGCTTGGTAGACAGGGGATCGAACACTGAAGCTTTCTTT
TRBV3-1/TRBV3-2	TRBD2	.	TRBJ2-5	CASSLRYPGLANQETQYF	TGTGCCAGCAGCCTCAGATACCCGGGACTAGCGAACCAAGAGACCCAGTACTTC
TRBV27	.	.	TRBJ2-7	CASSSTHSSYEQYF	TGTGCCAGCAGTTCGACTCATAGCTCCTACGAGCAGTACTTC
TRBV18	TRBD1	.	TRBJ1-2	CASSLSGTGTYGYTF	TGTGCCAGCTCACTGTCCGGGACAGGAACCTATGGCTACACCTTC
TRBV7-9	TRBD1	.	TRBJ1-1	CASSLVYYRGTEAFF	TGTGCCAGCAGCTTAGTTTATTACAGGGGCACTGAAGCTTTCTTT
TRBV5-6	TRBD1	many	TRBJ2-7	CASSFGQGVKAYEQYF	TGTGCCAGCAGCTTCGGACAGGGGGTAAAAGCCTACGAGCAGTACTTC
TRBV18	TRBD1	.	TRBJ1-5	CASSPGGQTNQPQHF	TGTGCCAGCTCACCGGGGGGACAGACGAATCAGCCCCAGCATTTT
TRBV5-1	.	.	TRBJ2-3	CASSLTGRGGTDTQYF	TGCGCCAGCAGCTTGACGGGTCGCGGGGGCACAGATACGCAGTATTTT
TRBV10-3	TRBD2	.	TRBJ2-2	CAITGTSVSNTGELFF	TGTGCCATCACCGGGACTAGCGTTTCGAACACCGGGGAGCTGTTTTTT
TRBV6-2/TRBV6-3	TRBD1	.	TRBJ1-2	CASSQYGTGIGGYTF	TGTGCCAGCAGTCAATACGGGACAGGGATCGGTGGCTACACCTTC
TRBV2	.	.	TRBJ1-1	CASSILGGTEAFF	TGTGCCAGCAGTATCTTGGGGGGCACTGAAGCTTTCTTT
TRBV9	TRBD2	.	TRBJ2-7	CASNSGGPDYEQYF	TGTGCCAGCAATAGCGGGGGCCCCGATTACGAGCAGTACTTC
TRBV15	.	.	TRBJ1-5	CATSREGNQPQHF	TGTGCCACCAGCAGGGAGGGGAATCAGCCCCAGCATTTT
TRBV6-2/TRBV6-3	TRBD2	once	TRBJ2-7	CASSYSWREQGIRYEQYF	TGTGCCAGCAGTTACTCATGGCGGGAGCAAGGAATTCGGTACGAGCAGTACTTC
TRBV24-1	TRBD2	once	TRBJ2-1	CASHFTSGLYNEQFF	TGTGCCAGCCACTTCACTAGCGGACTTTACAATGAGCAGTTCTTC
TRBV12-3/TRBV12-4	.	.	TRBJ2-1	CASSTVSYNEQFF	TGTGCCAGCAGTACAGTTTCCTACAATGAGCAGTTCTTC
TRBV11-2	.	once	TRBJ2-3	CASSLAAGGTDTQYF	TGTGCCAGCAGCTTAGCGGCAGGGGGCACAGATACGCAGTATTTT
TRBV5-5	TRBD2	.	TRBJ2-1	CASSLTWLAAFNEQFF	TGTGCCAGCAGCTTGACCTGGCTAGCGGCCTTCAATGAGCAGTTCTTC
TRBV5-1	TRBD1	few	TRBJ2-5	CASSLNTGGGETQYF	TGCGCCAGCAGCCTAAACACAGGGGGCGGGGAGACCCAGTACTTC
TRBV7-9	.	.	TRBJ2-5	CASSLEGGTQYF	TGTGCCAGCAGCTTAGAAGGGGGGACCCAGTACTTC
TRBV19	.	few	TRBJ2-6	CASSVPSGRGYGANVLTF	TGTGCCAGTAGTGTTCCTTCGGGCAGGGGTTATGGGGCCAACGTCCTGACTTTC
TRBV3-1/TRBV3-2	TRBD2	few	TRBJ2-7	CASSQDPSQSGRASYEQYF	TGTGCCAGCAGCCAAGACCCCTCACAGAGCGGGAGGGCCTCGTACGAGCAGTACTTC
TRBV3-1/TRBV3-2	TRBD1	.	TRBJ1-5	CASSHGQGAHQPQHF	TGTGCCAGCAGCCATGGACAGGGGGCCCATCAGCCCCAGCATTTT
TRBV19	TRBD2	.	TRBJ2-4	CASNPSGRGIKNIQYF	TGTGCCAGTAACCCTAGCGGGAGGGGGATCAAAAACATTCAGTACTTC
TRBV10-2	TRBD2	once	TRBJ2-7	CASSDPLAGVAYEQYF	TGCGCCAGCAGTGACCCCCTGGCGGGAGTGGCCTACGAGCAGTACTTC
TRBV5-1	TRBD1	.	TRBJ1-4	CASSWLPDREGEKLFF	TGCGCCAGCAGCTGGCTTCCGGACAGGGAGGGGGAAAAACTGTTTTTT
TRBV6-5	TRBD1	.	TRBJ2-1	CASSYTSRQGNEQFF	TGTGCCAGCAGTTACACCTCTCGACAGGGGAATGAGCAGTTCTTC
TRBV7-3	.	.	TRBJ2-3	CASSLSPGGTDTQYF	TGTGCCAGCAGCTTATCTCCGGGAGGCACAGATACGCAGTATTTT
TRBV18	.	few	TRBJ1-2	CASSPPGGYGYTF	TGTGCCAGCTCACCACCCGGTGGCTATGGCTACACCTTC